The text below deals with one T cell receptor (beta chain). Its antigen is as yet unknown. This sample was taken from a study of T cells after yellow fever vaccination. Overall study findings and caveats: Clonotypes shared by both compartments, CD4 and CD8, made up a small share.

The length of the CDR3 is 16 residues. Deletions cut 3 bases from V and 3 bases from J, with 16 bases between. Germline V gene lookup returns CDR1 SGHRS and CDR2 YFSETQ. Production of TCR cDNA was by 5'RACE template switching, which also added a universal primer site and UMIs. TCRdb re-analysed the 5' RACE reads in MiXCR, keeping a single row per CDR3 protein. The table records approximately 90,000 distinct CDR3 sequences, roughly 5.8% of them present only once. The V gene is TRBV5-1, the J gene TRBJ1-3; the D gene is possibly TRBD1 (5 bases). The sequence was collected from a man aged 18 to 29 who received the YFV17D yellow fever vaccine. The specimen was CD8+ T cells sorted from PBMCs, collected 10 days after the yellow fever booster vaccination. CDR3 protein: CASSSDGAIDGNTIYF. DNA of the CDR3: TGCGCCAGCAGCTCCGATGGGGCTATTGATGGAAACACCATATATTTT.